This is a list of T cell receptor beta chains from one sample in a study of blood T cell repertoires in COVID-19. The method was immunoSEQ multiplex PCR; TCRdb's version includes in-frame clones alone and lacks a portion of them. The sample has approximately 270,000 clones, around 85% seen once. What was sequenced was PBMCs or T cells enriched from blood (not recorded which). The receptors here all came from a woman aged 25 to 45 who had recovered from COVID-19. The conserved cysteine and the conserved F or W are not part of the CDR3 here. D genes are given only for firm matches. Rows may omit the clone size; those that give it use once, few, many or a size class.

len | j_gene | d_gene | abundance | v_gene | CDR3aa
13 | TRBJ2-7 | . | . | TRBV7-2 | ASSHLGVGDYEQY
10 | TRBJ1-2 | . | . | TRBV5-8 | ASSLTNYGYT
11 | TRBJ1-2 | . | . | TRBV28 | ASSFPRGGGYT
11 | TRBJ2-2 | . | . | TRBV28 | ASSLSDTGELF
13 | TRBJ2-4 | . | once | TRBV28 | ASSFIGVAKNIQY
9 | TRBJ2-5 | TRBD2 | . | TRBV20-1 | SARGEGALH
13 | TRBJ2-5 | . | . | TRBV7-2 | ASSQNSGPPETQY
15 | TRBJ1-5 | TRBD1 | . | TRBV19 | ASSPRQGRRGNQPQH
10 | TRBJ1-3 | . | . | TRBV7-9 | ASSLAMRTIY
13 | TRBJ2-1 | TRBD1 | . | TRBV19 | ASSIAGTGSGEQF
12 | TRBJ2-2 | . | . | TRBV29-1 | SVEDYPNTGELF
12 | TRBJ1-1 | TRBD1 | . | TRBV9 | ASSVAGGKTEAF
13 | TRBJ1-2 | TRBD1 | . | TRBV19 | ASSIGGGLNYGYT
12 | TRBJ1-1 | . | . | TRBV3-1/TRBV3-2 | ASSQDVRNTEAF
13 | TRBJ1-3 | . | . | TRBV3-1/TRBV3-2 | ASSQAPGTGNTIY
12 | TRBJ1-2 | . | . | TRBV2 | ASSKTGSDYGYT
14 | TRBJ2-1 | TRBD2 | . | TRBV6-5 | ASSYSRRGRYNEQF
17 | TRBJ2-1 | TRBD2 | . | TRBV19 | ASSMGISAGVGPYNEQF
12 | TRBJ2-5 | . | . | TRBV5-6 | ASSLASGEETQY
11 | TRBJ2-7 | . | . | TRBV29-1 | SVGTSPWDEQY
13 | TRBJ1-3 | . | once | TRBV9 | ASSAPQGGLNTIY
13 | TRBJ1-5 | TRBD1 | . | TRBV3-1/TRBV3-2 | ASSQGTGNNQPQH
13 | TRBJ1-3 | . | . | TRBV6-5 | ASSRQSSSGNTIY
12 | TRBJ2-3 | . | . | TRBV6-5 | ASSPQRGTDTQY
12 | TRBJ2-7 | . | . | TRBV5-1 | ASSLANTGDEQY
13 | TRBJ1-1 | . | . | TRBV5-5 | ASSFPRGMNTEAF
13 | TRBJ2-5 | . | . | TRBV7-9 | ASSLVSQGSWTQY
13 | TRBJ2-1 | . | . | TRBV6-5 | ASRSVAVLYNEQF
13 | TRBJ2-2 | TRBD2 | . | TRBV11-2 | ASTRRGVVVGELF
14 | TRBJ2-3 | TRBD2 | . | TRBV4-2 | ASSQEVVAGADTQY
12 | TRBJ2-2 | . | . | TRBV7-3 | ASSLISSTGELF
12 | TRBJ1-5 | . | . | TRBV7-8 | ASSWETGNQPQH
11 | TRBJ2-1 | . | . | TRBV11-2 | ASSLSSYNEQF
10 | TRBJ1-2 | TRBD1 | . | TRBV30 | AWNRDSNGYT
14 | TRBJ1-4 | . | few | TRBV4-1 | ASSQHRQGKDEKLF
14 | TRBJ1-1 | TRBD1 | . | TRBV7-6 | ASSTQGGQMNTEAF
13 | TRBJ2-1 | TRBD2 | many | TRBV9 | ASSESGGAYNEQF
13 | TRBJ1-2 | TRBD1 | . | TRBV27 | ASSPRTGGIDGYT
13 | TRBJ1-2 | TRBD1 | . | TRBV7-9 | ASSVDRGQGYGYT
13 | TRBJ1-2 | . | . | TRBV5-4 | ASSPLGTATYGYT
12 | TRBJ1-4 | . | . | TRBV5-1 | ASGEGGPSEKLF
11 | TRBJ2-7 | . | . | TRBV27 | ASSMGLSYEQY
11 | TRBJ1-1 | TRBD1 | . | TRBV15 | ATSGWTGTTAF
14 | TRBJ2-2 | . | . | TRBV4-1 | ASSPPRGAVTGELF
11 | TRBJ2-3 | . | . | TRBV27 | ASSLQTGDTQY
18 | TRBJ2-1 | TRBD2 | . | TRBV5-1 | ASSRLTSGRPTPTYNEQF
13 | TRBJ1-2 | . | . | TRBV27 | ASSLAGASHYGYT
15 | TRBJ1-2 | TRBD1 | . | TRBV27 | ASSNIHTLGQLYGYT
13 | TRBJ1-1 | . | once | TRBV6-5 | ASSYSIVKNTEAF
13 | TRBJ1-4 | . | . | TRBV13 | ASSSQTDTNEKLF